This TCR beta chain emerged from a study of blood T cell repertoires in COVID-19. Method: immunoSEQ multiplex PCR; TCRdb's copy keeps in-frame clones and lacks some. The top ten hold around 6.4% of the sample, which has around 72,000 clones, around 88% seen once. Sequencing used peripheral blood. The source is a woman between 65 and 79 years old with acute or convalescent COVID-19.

CDR3 loop: CASSLDGSSYNEQFF. The CDR3 DNA reads as TGTGCCAGCAGTTTGGACGGGAGCTCCTACAATGAGCAGTTCTTC. The chain links TRBV27 to TRBJ2-1; possibly TRBD2 for D (6 bases). V gave up 3 bases and J gave up 0 bases, with 9 bases separating them. Germline CDR1 reads MNHEY; CDR2 reads SMNVEV (reference sequence). This CDR3 region has 15 residues.